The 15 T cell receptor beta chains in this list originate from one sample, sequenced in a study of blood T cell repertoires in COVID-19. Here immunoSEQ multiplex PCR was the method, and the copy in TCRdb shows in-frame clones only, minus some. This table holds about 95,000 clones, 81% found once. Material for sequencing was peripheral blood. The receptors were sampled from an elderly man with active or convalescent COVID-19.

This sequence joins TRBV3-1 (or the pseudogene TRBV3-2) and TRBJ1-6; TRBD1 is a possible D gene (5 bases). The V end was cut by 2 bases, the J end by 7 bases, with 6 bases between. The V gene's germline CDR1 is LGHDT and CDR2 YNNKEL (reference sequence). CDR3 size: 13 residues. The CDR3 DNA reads TGTGCCAGCAGCCAACAGGGAAATTCACCCCTCCACTTT. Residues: CASSQQGNSPLHF.

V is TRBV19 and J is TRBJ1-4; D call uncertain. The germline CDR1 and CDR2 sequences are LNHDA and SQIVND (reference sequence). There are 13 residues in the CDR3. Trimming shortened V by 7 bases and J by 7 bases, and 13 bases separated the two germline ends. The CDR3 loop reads CASTIERGEKLFF. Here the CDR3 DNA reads TGTGCCAGTACCATCGAGAGAGGTGAAAAACTGTTTTTT. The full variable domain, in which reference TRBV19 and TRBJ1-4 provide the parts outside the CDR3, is DGGITQSPKYLFRKEGQNVTLSCEQNLNHDAMYWYRQDPGQGLRLIYYSQIVNDFQKGDIAEGYSVSREKKESFPLTVTSAQKNPTAFYLCASTIERGEKLFFGSGTQLSVL.

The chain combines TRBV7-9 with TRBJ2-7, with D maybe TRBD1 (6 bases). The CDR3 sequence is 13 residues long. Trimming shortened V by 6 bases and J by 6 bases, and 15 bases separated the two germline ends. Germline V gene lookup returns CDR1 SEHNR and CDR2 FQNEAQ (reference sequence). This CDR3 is CASSTTRGGEQYF. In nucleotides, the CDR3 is TGTGCCAGCAGTACTACCCGAGGGGGCGAGCAGTACTTC.

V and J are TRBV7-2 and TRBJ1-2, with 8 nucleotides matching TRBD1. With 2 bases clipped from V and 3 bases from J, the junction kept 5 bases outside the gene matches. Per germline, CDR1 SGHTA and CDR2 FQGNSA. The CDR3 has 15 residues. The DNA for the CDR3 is TGTGCCAGCAGCTTAACGACAGGGGCGGACTATGGCTACACCTTC. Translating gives CASSLTTGADYGYTF.

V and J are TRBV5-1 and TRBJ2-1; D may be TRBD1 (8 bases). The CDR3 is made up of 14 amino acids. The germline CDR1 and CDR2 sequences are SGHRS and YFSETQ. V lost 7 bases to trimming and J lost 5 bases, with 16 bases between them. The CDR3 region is CASWTGTKDNEQFF. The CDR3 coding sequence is TGCGCCAGCTGGACAGGGACTAAGGACAATGAGCAGTTCTTC.

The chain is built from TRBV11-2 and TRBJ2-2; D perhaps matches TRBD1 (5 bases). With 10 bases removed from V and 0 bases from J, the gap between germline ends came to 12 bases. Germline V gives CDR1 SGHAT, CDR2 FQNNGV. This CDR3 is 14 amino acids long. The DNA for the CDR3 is TGTGCCACCAACACAGGAACGAACACCGGGGAGCTGTTTTTT. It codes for CATNTGTNTGELFF. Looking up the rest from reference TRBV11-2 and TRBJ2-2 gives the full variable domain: EAGVAQSPRYKIIEKRQSVAFWCNPISGHATLYWYQQILGQGPKLLIQFQNNGVVDDSQLPKDRFSAERLKGVDSTLKIQPAKLEDSAVYLCATNTGTNTGELFFGEGSRLTVL.

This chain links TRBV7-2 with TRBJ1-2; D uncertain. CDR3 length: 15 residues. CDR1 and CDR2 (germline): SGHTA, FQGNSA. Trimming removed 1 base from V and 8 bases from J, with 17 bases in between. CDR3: CASSLDGTGSQGYTF. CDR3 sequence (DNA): TGTGCCAGCAGCTTAGATGGTACGGGTTCGCAAGGCTACACCTTC.

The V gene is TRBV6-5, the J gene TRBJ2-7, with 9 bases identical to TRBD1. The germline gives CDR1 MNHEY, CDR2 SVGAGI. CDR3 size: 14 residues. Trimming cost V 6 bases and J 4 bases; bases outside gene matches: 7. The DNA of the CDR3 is TGTGCCAGCAGGGGACAGGGAGGTCCTTACGAGCAGTACTTC. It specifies CASRGQGGPYEQYF.

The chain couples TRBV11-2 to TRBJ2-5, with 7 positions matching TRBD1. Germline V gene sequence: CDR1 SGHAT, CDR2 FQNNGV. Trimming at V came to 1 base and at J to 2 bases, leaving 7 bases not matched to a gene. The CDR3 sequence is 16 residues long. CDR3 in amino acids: CASSLGRTGEQETQYF. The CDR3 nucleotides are TGTGCCAGCAGCTTAGGTAGGACAGGTGAACAAGAGACCCAGTACTTC.

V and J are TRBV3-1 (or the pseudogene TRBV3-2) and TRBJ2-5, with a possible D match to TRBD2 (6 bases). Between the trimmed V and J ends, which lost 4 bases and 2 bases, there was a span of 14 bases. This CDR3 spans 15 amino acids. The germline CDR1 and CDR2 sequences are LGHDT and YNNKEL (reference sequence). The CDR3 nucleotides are TGTGCCAGCAGCCGGGAGTTAGCGGCTCAAGAGACCCAGTACTTC. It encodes CASSRELAAQETQYF.

For the CDR3, the DNA is TGTGCCAGCAGTGGCCTGGACAATCCTCAGCCCCAGCATTTT. This sequence encodes CASSGLDNPQPQHF. V gene TRBV2 combines with J gene TRBJ1-5; a weak D match, TRBD1 (5 bases). The CDR3 totals 14 residues. Germline values: CDR1 SNHLY, CDR2 FYNNEI. The germline V and J ends were trimmed by 4 bases and 6 bases, with 13 bases remaining between them.

The CDR3 DNA follows: TGTGCCAGCAGCTCGAAATCCCTAGGCCCCGAGACCCAGTACTTC. Translated, it gives CASSSKSLGPETQYF. This rearrangement joins TRBV5-4 to TRBJ2-5; no reliable D call. In germline, CDR1 is SGHNT, CDR2 YYREEE (reference sequence). The CDR3 consists of 15 residues. Trimming pared 3 bases from V and 5 bases from J, leaving 17 bases between.

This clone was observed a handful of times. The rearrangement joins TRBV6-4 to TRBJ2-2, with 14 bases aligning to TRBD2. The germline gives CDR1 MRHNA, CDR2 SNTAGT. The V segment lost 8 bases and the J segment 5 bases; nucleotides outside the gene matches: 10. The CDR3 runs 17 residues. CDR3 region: CASAPTSGGAETGELFF. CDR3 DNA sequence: TGTGCCAGCGCCCCGACTAGCGGGGGGGCCGAGACCGGGGAGCTGTTTTTT.

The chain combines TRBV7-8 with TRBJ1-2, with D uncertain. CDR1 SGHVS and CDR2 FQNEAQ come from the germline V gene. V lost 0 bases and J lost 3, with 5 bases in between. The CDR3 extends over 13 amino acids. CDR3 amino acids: CASSLAAHYGYTF. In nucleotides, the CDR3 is TGTGCCAGCAGCTTAGCAGCGCACTATGGCTACACCTTC.

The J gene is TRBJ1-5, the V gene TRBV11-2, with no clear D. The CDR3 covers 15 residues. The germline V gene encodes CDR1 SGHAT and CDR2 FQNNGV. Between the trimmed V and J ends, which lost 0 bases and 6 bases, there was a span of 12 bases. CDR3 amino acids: CASSLDHVESQPQHF. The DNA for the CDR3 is TGTGCCAGCAGCTTAGATCACGTAGAATCTCAGCCCCAGCATTTT.